One sample yielded the 19 T cell receptor beta chains listed below, sequenced in a study of cytomegalovirus exposure and HLA in healthy donors. PCR primers comprised 60 Vbeta and 13 Jbeta primers. Method: immunoSEQ multiplex PCR; TCRdb's copy keeps in-frame clones and lacks some. This repertoire shows around 180,000 clones, about three quarters found once; its top ten account for approximately 0.99%. The sequencing input was PBMCs. The receptors originated from a woman aged 40-49 years in good health and CMV-seronegative.

Note on this clone: The sample has other DNA sequences that encode this CDR3 too. The J gene is TRBJ2-3, the V gene TRBV29-1, with D possibly TRBD2 on 6 matching bases. There are 12 residues in the CDR3. Germline assignment: CDR1 SQVTM and CDR2 ANQGSEA. V lost 1 base and J 4 bases, leaving 6 bases between the germline ends. As DNA, the CDR3 is TGCAGCGTTGAAGGGGAGGCAGATACGCAGTATTTT. Protein product: CSVEGEADTQYF.

The chain joins TRBV6-5 to TRBJ2-2, with D possibly being TRBD1 (5 bases). Germline CDR1 is MNHEY and CDR2 is SVGAGI. V lost 9 bases and J 8 bases, leaving 10 bases between the germline ends. This CDR3 is 11 amino acids long. Written as DNA, the CDR3 is TGTGCCAGTTTCCGGACAGGGGAGCTGTTTTTT. Translation gives CASFRTGELFF.

The genes are TRBV7-2 and TRBJ1-3, with TRBD1 identical over 8 bases. Germline assignment: CDR1 SGHTA and CDR2 FQGNSA. Losses at the gene ends were 6 bases for V and 3 bases for J; bases not matched to a gene: 7. The CDR3 extends over 15 amino acids. Written as DNA, the CDR3 is TGTGCCAGCAGAACCGCAGGGGGCGTTGGAAACACCATATATTTT. Translated: CASRTAGGVGNTIYF.

The chain employs TRBV7-2 and TRBJ2-1; tentative D call: TRBD1 (6 bases). This CDR3 has 15 amino acids. Germline CDR1 is SGHTA and CDR2 is FQGNSA. V was clipped by 2 bases and J by 3 bases, with 11 bases between them. CDR3 DNA sequence: TGTGCCAGCAGCTTATATACAGGGCGCTACAATGAGCAGTTCTTC. Translating gives CASSLYTGRYNEQFF.

V is TRBV7-6 and J is TRBJ2-1; TRBD2 is a possible D gene (5 bases). Germline-derived CDR1 and CDR2 are SGHVS and FNYEAQ. The CDR3 consists of 19 residues. V lost 2 bases, J lost 1 base, and 21 bases lay in between. Written as DNA, the CDR3 is TGTGCCAGCAGCTTAAGGTCCCCGGACTCCCTCACTTCCTACAATGAGCAGTTCTTC. It codes for CASSLRSPDSLTSYNEQFF. Variable domain in full (rest from reference TRBV7-6 and TRBJ2-1): GAGVSQSPRYKVTKRGQDVALRCDPISGHVSLYWYRQALGQGPEFLTYFNYEAQQDKSGLPNDRFSAERPEGSISTLTIQRTEQRDSAMYRCASSLRSPDSLTSYNEQFFGPGTRLTVL.

The chain joins TRBV6-1 to TRBJ2-7; 16 bases agree with TRBD2. V lost 5 bases to trimming and J lost 7 bases; unmatched junction nucleotides: 5. CDR3 size: 15 residues. The V gene's germline CDR1 is MNHNS and CDR2 SASEGT. The CDR3 is CASSPGTSGRGEQYF. The DNA of the CDR3 is TGTGCCAGCAGTCCCGGGACTAGCGGGAGGGGGGAGCAGTACTTC.

This clone has just one count. The genes are TRBV10-1 and TRBJ2-4, with D perhaps matching TRBD2 (7 bases). The germline V gene encodes CDR1 WNHNN and CDR2 SYGVQD (reference sequence). V lost 1 base to trimming and J lost 0 bases, with 16 bases between them. The length of the CDR3 is 18 residues. CDR3 in amino acids: CASSEYREDRLAKNIQYF. CDR3 nucleotides: TGCGCCAGCAGTGAGTATCGGGAGGACAGATTAGCCAAAAACATTCAGTACTTC.

V is TRBV9 and J is TRBJ2-7; 11 positions agree with TRBD2. The ends lost 0 bases at V and 7 bases at J; junction bases unmatched: 12. The length of the CDR3 is 17 residues. CDR1 is SGDLS and CDR2 is YYNGEE in the germline V gene. The CDR3 DNA is TGTGCCAGCAGCGTAGGAGGGGGAACTAGCGGGAGTGGGGAGCAGTACTTC. Amino acids: CASSVGGGTSGSGEQYF.

The chain carries TRBV4-3 and TRBJ2-1; TRBD2 is a possible D gene (5 bases). V gave up 6 bases and J gave up 3 bases, with 15 bases separating them. Germline-derived CDR1 and CDR2 are LGHNA and YSLEER. The CDR3 totals 15 residues. The chain's CDR3 is CASRRGLDLYNEQFF. The CDR3 coding sequence is TGCGCCAGCAGGAGAGGACTCGACCTCTACAATGAGCAGTTCTTC.

The rearrangement links TRBV2 to TRBJ2-1; D remains unclear. The germline gives CDR1 SNHLY, CDR2 FYNNEI. With 2 bases removed from V and 2 bases from J, the gap between germline ends came to 7 bases. CDR3 length: 14 amino acids. The CDR3 reads CASSERLAYNEQFF. The DNA of the CDR3 is TGTGCCAGCAGTGAAAGACTGGCCTACAATGAGCAGTTCTTC.

This chain connects TRBV7-9 to TRBJ1-4; perhaps TRBD1 as D (5 bases). There are 15 residues in the CDR3. V was clipped by 2 bases and J by 4 bases, with 11 bases between them. CDR1 SEHNR and CDR2 FQNEAQ come from the germline V gene (reference sequence). The CDR3 loop reads CASSLQGQDNEKLFF. Here the CDR3 DNA reads TGTGCCAGCAGCTTACAGGGCCAGGATAATGAAAAACTGTTTTTT.

The chain has TRBV7-9 and TRBJ2-7; D may be TRBD1 (6 bases). V was trimmed by 4 bases and J by 4 bases, leaving 17 bases between them. From germline, CDR1 is SEHNR and CDR2 FQNEAQ (reference sequence). This CDR3 spans 15 amino acids. The CDR3 here is CASSYPGTMTYEQYF. Written as DNA, the CDR3 is TGTGCCAGCAGCTACCCCGGGACAATGACATACGAGCAGTACTTC.

The chain has TRBV2 and TRBJ1-2; D is perhaps TRBD1 (6 bases). Looked up from germline, CDR1 is SNHLY and CDR2 is FYNNEI. With 5 bases removed from V and 7 bases from J, the gap between germline ends came to 14 bases. CDR3 length: 13 residues. CDR3 amino acids: CASSSPGEGGYTF. For the CDR3, the DNA is TGTGCCAGCAGTTCTCCAGGGGAGGGTGGCTACACCTTC.

J is TRBJ1-5 and V is TRBV12-5, with D uncertain. CDR1 is LGHNT and CDR2 is FRNRAP in the germline V gene. CDR3 size: 17 residues. Trimming took off 7 bases at V and 0 bases at J, with 19 bases between the two ends. The chain's CDR3 is CASATGWESHSNQPQHF. Here the CDR3 DNA reads TGTGCTAGTGCGACTGGATGGGAGTCTCATAGCAATCAGCCCCAGCATTTT.

The chain joins TRBV9 to TRBJ1-3; TRBD1 matches at 7 bases. V shed 2 bases and J 8 bases; nucleotides not matched to a gene: 4. Germline V CDR1 and CDR2: SGDLS, YYNGEE. The CDR3 loop spans 13 amino acids. CDR3 sequence: CASSVQGGDTIYF. Written as DNA, the CDR3 is TGTGCCAGCAGCGTTCAGGGGGGAGACACCATATATTTT.

The rearrangement joins TRBV18 to TRBJ1-2, with TRBD1 matching 9 bases. The V gene's germline CDR1 is KGHSH and CDR2 LQKENI. The V segment lost 3 bases and the J segment 2 bases; nucleotides outside the gene matches: 4. The CDR3 runs 15 residues. The CDR3 DNA follows: TGTGCCAGCTCACCGGCCGGGACAGGGAACTATGGCTACACCTTC. Translating gives CASSPAGTGNYGYTF. The full variable domain, with the rest looked up from reference TRBV18 and TRBJ1-2, is NAGVMQNPRHLVRRRGQEARLRCSPMKGHSHVYWYRQLPEEGLKFMVYLQKENIIDESGMPKERFSAEFPKEGPSILRIQQVVRGDSAAYFCASSPAGTGNYGYTFGSGTRLTVV.

The J gene is TRBJ2-2, the V gene TRBV12-5; 9 bases are a match to TRBD1. J gave up 2 bases and V 6 bases, and 1 base lay outside the gene matches. Germline CDR1 and CDR2: LGHNT and FRNRAP. This CDR3 is 14 amino acids long. CDR3 amino acids: CASGTGGNTGELFF. In DNA form, the CDR3 reads TGTGCTAGTGGGACAGGGGGTAACACCGGGGAGCTGTTTTTT.

V usage is TRBV7-3 and J usage is TRBJ1-1, with TRBD1 matching 7 bases. Germline CDR1 is SGHTA and CDR2 is FQGTGA. The CDR3 extends over 14 amino acids. The ends lost 4 bases at V and 0 bases at J; junction bases unmatched: 2. CDR3 nucleotides: TGTGCCAGCAGCTGGGACAGAATGAACACTGAAGCTTTCTTT. Its translation: CASSWDRMNTEAFF.

This sequence joins TRBV5-6 and TRBJ2-3; D possibly corresponds to TRBD2 (7 bases). Trimming removed 4 bases at V and 4 bases at J, with 13 bases between. Germline V gives CDR1 SGHDT, CDR2 YYEEEE. The CDR3 runs to 14 residues. The CDR3 DNA reads as TGTGCCAGCAGCGGGGGGGCCTACTCAGATACGCAGTATTTT. Amino acids: CASSGGAYSDTQYF.